The source of this T cell receptor (beta chain) is a study of cytomegalovirus exposure and HLA in healthy donors. Study-wide context: Genetic ancestry analysis placed under 90% of the 300 to 500 donors that were genotyped in the Caucasian-associated cluster.

This clone was counted a few times. This CDR3 region has 15 residues. Germline-derived CDR1 and CDR2 are SNHLY and FYNNEI. V was shortened by 6 bases and J by 6 bases, with 20 bases between the two germline ends. Primers: 60 Vbeta forward and 13 Jbeta reverse. Some clones are missing from TCRdb's copy, which holds only in-frame ones; the method was immunoSEQ multiplex PCR. The sample has fewer than 150,000 clones, around 76% seen once. The receptor was isolated from a man between 18 and 35 years old in good health and CMV-seronegative. The chain employs TRBV2 and TRBJ1-1; D may be TRBD1 (5 bases). The sample comprised PBMCs. The CDR3 loop is CASSAQRQGNAEAFF. The CDR3 region has the DNA TGTGCCAGCAGCGCCCAGAGGCAGGGAAACGCTGAAGCTTTCTTT.